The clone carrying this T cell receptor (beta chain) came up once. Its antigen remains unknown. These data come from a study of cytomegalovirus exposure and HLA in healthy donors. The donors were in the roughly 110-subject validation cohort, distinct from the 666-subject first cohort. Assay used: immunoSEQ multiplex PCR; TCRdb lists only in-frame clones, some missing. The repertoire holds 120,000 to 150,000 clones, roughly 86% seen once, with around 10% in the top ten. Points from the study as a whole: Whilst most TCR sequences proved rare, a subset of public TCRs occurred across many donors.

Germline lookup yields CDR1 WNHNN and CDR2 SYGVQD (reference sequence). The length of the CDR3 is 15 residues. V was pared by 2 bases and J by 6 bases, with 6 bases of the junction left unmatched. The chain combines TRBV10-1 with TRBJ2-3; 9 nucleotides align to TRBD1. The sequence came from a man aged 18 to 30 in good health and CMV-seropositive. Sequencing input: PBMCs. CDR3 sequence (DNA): TGCGCCAGCAGTGAGGGGACAGGGTTCGGGGATACGCAGTATTTT. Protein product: CASSEGTGFGDTQYF.